A selection of T cell receptor beta chains follows, all from one sample in a study of human T cells and chemical hapten exposure. Via MiXCR, TCRdb re-called the RACE reads, giving one row per CDR3 protein. The data show about 160,000 distinct CDR3 sequences, roughly 26% seen once. The starting material was whole blood, obtained in connection with sensitization to the hapten diphenylcyclopropenone (DPC). All receptors derive from a woman aged 18-30 years with alopecia areata. Some clones in this sample may be carry-over from other donors' samples. CDR3s include the opening cysteine and the closing phenylalanine or tryptophan. The order of the fields is CDR3 length, V gene, clone size, J gene, CDR3 protein. Clone size is given for some rows only: seen once, a few or many times, or a class if the clone is expanded.

CDR3 length: 15; V gene: TRBV13; clone size: few; J gene: TRBJ1-1; CDR3 protein: CASSPKYGGNTEAFF
CDR3 length: 16; V gene: TRBV20-1; clone size: few; J gene: TRBJ2-7; CDR3 protein: CSASPLTGLSSYEQYF
CDR3 length: 14; V gene: TRBV11-2; clone size: .; J gene: TRBJ1-1; CDR3 protein: CASSLEVFGTEAFF
CDR3 length: 14; V gene: TRBV25-1; clone size: .; J gene: TRBJ1-2; CDR3 protein: CASSEYGGASGYTF
CDR3 length: 13; V gene: TRBV6-1; clone size: .; J gene: TRBJ2-3; CDR3 protein: CASSYQTGDTQYF
CDR3 length: 15; V gene: TRBV9; clone size: few; J gene: TRBJ2-2; CDR3 protein: CASSLPSGGTGELFF
CDR3 length: 17; V gene: TRBV4-1; clone size: .; J gene: TRBJ1-2; CDR3 protein: CASSQGVIGGHLYGYTF
CDR3 length: 16; V gene: TRBV20-1; clone size: many; J gene: TRBJ2-1; CDR3 protein: CSARGSGGATYNEQFF
CDR3 length: 13; V gene: TRBV20-1; clone size: .; J gene: TRBJ2-1; CDR3 protein: CSAVAGPHNEQFF
CDR3 length: 18; V gene: TRBV9; clone size: many; J gene: TRBJ2-1; CDR3 protein: CASSERTILGGGYNEQFF
CDR3 length: 14; V gene: TRBV4-3; clone size: .; J gene: TRBJ2-7; CDR3 protein: CASSQDRSSYEQYF
CDR3 length: 12; V gene: TRBV7-9; clone size: few; J gene: TRBJ2-5; CDR3 protein: CASSFTYETQYF
CDR3 length: 13; V gene: TRBV12-3/TRBV12-4; clone size: .; J gene: TRBJ1-2; CDR3 protein: CASRLTGVEGYTF
CDR3 length: 13; V gene: TRBV6-2/TRBV6-3; clone size: .; J gene: TRBJ2-7; CDR3 protein: CASGEGSGYEQYF
CDR3 length: 17; V gene: TRBV7-2; clone size: .; J gene: TRBJ2-3; CDR3 protein: CASSLRGQRGGTDTQYF
CDR3 length: 15; V gene: TRBV7-2; clone size: .; J gene: TRBJ2-3; CDR3 protein: CASDRFSGRTDTQYF
CDR3 length: 13; V gene: TRBV5-4; clone size: .; J gene: TRBJ2-3; CDR3 protein: CASTQASGDTQYF
CDR3 length: 13; V gene: TRBV10-3; clone size: .; J gene: TRBJ2-3; CDR3 protein: CAISGVGTDTQYF
CDR3 length: 13; V gene: TRBV27; clone size: few; J gene: TRBJ2-3; CDR3 protein: CASSLIPTDTQYF
CDR3 length: 13; V gene: TRBV10-3; clone size: .; J gene: TRBJ2-1; CDR3 protein: CAISDRQGYEQFF
CDR3 length: 14; V gene: TRBV20-1; clone size: few; J gene: TRBJ2-3; CDR3 protein: CSVPGLARTDTQYF
CDR3 length: 14; V gene: TRBV19; clone size: few; J gene: TRBJ2-1; CDR3 protein: CASSKEGVYNEQFF
CDR3 length: 16; V gene: TRBV18; clone size: few; J gene: TRBJ1-3; CDR3 protein: CASSPGRVATGNTIYF